Following are 30 T cell receptor beta chains from one sample sequenced in a study of prognosis after radiotherapy for stage I lung cancer. Genomic DNA was the source, and TCR beta CDR3 was amplified from it by two-round multiplex PCR. Used in first-round PCR were primers specific to each TRBV and TRBJ gene. MiXCR, run by TCRdb on the multiplex PCR reads, gives a single entry per CDR3 protein. Of approximately 26,000 distinct CDR3 sequences in the sample, 40% were seen once. Material: PBMCs, obtained before or after stereotactic body radiation therapy (not recorded which). Receptor source: a donor aged 50 or older with non-small cell lung cancer.

This clonotype is labeled as medium-sized. The chain employs TRBV27 and TRBJ2-1, with 11 bases that match TRBD2. Germline V gene lookup returns CDR1 MNHEY and CDR2 SMNVEV (reference sequence). Germline trimming cut 3 bases from V and 4 bases from J; bases unmatched to any gene: 14. CDR3 size: 19 residues. The CDR3 nucleotides are TGTGCCAGCAGTTTCGATAGCGGGAGGGCCGAGGAGGTTTACAATGAGCAGTTCTTC. It encodes CASSFDSGRAEEVYNEQFF.

This clonotype was seen repeatedly, ten times or more. V is TRBV7-7 and J is TRBJ2-2, with D tentatively TRBD1 or TRBD2 (5 bases each). The CDR3 is 16 amino acids. The germline V gene encodes CDR1 SSHAT and CDR2 FNYEAQ (reference sequence). Trimming took off 1 base at V and 5 bases at J, with 14 bases between the two ends. The chain's CDR3 is CASSLVGTQTTGELFF. The CDR3 DNA is TGTGCCAGCAGCTTAGTTGGGACCCAAACGACCGGGGAGCTGTTTTTT.

In its sample, this clonotype was seen many times. This chain connects TRBV3-1 to TRBJ2-3, with 8 nucleotides matching TRBD2. Germline V gives CDR1 LGHDT, CDR2 YNNKEL (reference sequence). This CDR3 comprises 17 residues. Trimming took 1 base from V and 0 from J; bases not matched to a gene: 6. The CDR3, as DNA: TGTGCCAGCAGCCAAGTCAGAGCTAGCGGGAGCACAGATACGCAGTATTTT. Translation gives CASSQVRASGSTDTQYF.

This clonotype was detected many times. The chain joins TRBV28 to TRBJ2-3; D ambiguous. Trimming removed 11 bases at V and 5 bases at J, with 20 bases between. Germline V lookup: CDR1 MDHEN, CDR2 SYDVKM. The CDR3 totals 14 residues. CDR3 nucleotide sequence: TGTGCCTCCCGTAACACCCAGTTGGGAGATACGCAGTATTTT. Protein product: CASRNTQLGDTQYF.

Concerning this clonotype: Since a much larger clone is just one base distant, this may be a read error. The rearrangement uses TRBV29-1 and TRBJ2-3; TRBD1 or TRBD2 may be the D gene (6 bases each). The CDR3 is made up of 13 amino acids. Per germline, CDR1 SQVTM and CDR2 ANQGSEA. V was trimmed by 7 bases and J by 2 bases, leaving 13 bases between them. CDR3: CSGGGLDTDTQYF. CDR3 DNA sequence: TGCAGCGGTGGGGGGCTGGACACAGATACGCAGTATTTT.

Many counts were recorded for this clonotype. The genes are TRBV12-3 or TRBV12-4 and TRBJ1-5; D is perhaps TRBD1 (6 bases). This CDR3 has 14 residues. V lost 3 bases, J lost 6 bases, and 12 bases lay in between. The CDR3 bases are TGTGCCAGCAGTTTCAGCGGGGGCGGTCAGCCCCAGCATTTT. It is translated as CASSFSGGGQPQHF.

V usage is TRBV7-2 and J usage is TRBJ1-1; no firm D call. V was clipped by 4 bases and J by 2 bases, with 14 bases between them. Per germline, CDR1 SGHTA and CDR2 FQGNSA. This CDR3 region has 15 residues. CDR3 DNA sequence: TGTGCCAGCAGCTCACTCGCCGTGGGCAACACTGAAGCTTTCTTT. Protein: CASSSLAVGNTEAFF.

This clonotype was detected ten times or more. The chain couples TRBV20-1 to TRBJ2-4; D perhaps matches TRBD2 (5 bases). CDR3 size: 14 residues. Trimming removed 0 bases from V and 7 bases from J, with 13 bases in between. Per germline, CDR1 DFQATT and CDR2 SNEGSKA (reference sequence). The CDR3 spells CSAREEAGGNIQYF. CDR3 coding DNA: TGCAGTGCTAGAGAGGAGGCGGGCGGGAACATTCAGTACTTC.

This clonotype was seen repeatedly, ten times or more. The V call is TRBV4-1, the J call TRBJ1-2; 8 positions agree with TRBD1. Losses at the gene ends were 2 bases for V and 8 bases for J; bases not matched to a gene: 10. Germline CDR1 reads MGHRA; CDR2 reads YSYEKL. CDR3 length: 15 amino acids. The CDR3 DNA follows: TGCGCCAGCAGCCAAACCGGGACAGGTGGGGAGGGCTACACCTTC. Protein sequence: CASSQTGTGGEGYTF.

This chain uses TRBV4-3 with TRBJ2-3; 7 bases agree with TRBD1. This CDR3 has 13 amino acids. The V segment lost 4 bases and the J segment 5 bases; nucleotides outside the gene matches: 3. CDR1 and CDR2 (germline): LGHNA, YSLEER. CDR3 residues: CASSRDREDTQYF. CDR3 DNA: TGCGCCAGCAGCCGCGACAGGGAAGATACGCAGTATTTT.

About this clonotype itself: A junction boundary mismatches the germline segment, possibly from a read error. The chain combines TRBV24-1 with TRBJ2-2; 10 nucleotides agree with TRBD1. The CDR3 loop spans 16 amino acids. Germline V gene data show CDR1 as KGHDR and CDR2 as SFDVKD. CDR3 residues: CATSETGGLTTGELFF. In DNA form, the CDR3 reads TGTGCCACCAGTGAGACAGGGGGCTTAACCACCGGTGAGCTGTTTTTT.

Many counts were recorded for this clonotype. The rearrangement uses TRBV5-5 and TRBJ2-7; 9 bases line up with TRBD1. Germline V gene sequence: CDR1 SGHKS, CDR2 YYEKEE (reference sequence). The CDR3 consists of 17 residues. V shed 5 bases and J 3 bases; nucleotides not matched to a gene: 15. DNA for the CDR3: TGTGCCAGCAGGCCGGGACAGGGACTACGGGTGAGCTACGAGCAGTACTTC. As protein: CASRPGQGLRVSYEQYF.

This clonotype was recorded many times. The chain uses TRBV5-1 and TRBJ2-7; D unclear. V was clipped by 4 bases and J by 2 bases, with 13 bases between them. The length of the CDR3 is 14 residues. CDR1 and CDR2 from the germline V gene are SGHRS and YFSETQ. As DNA, the CDR3 is TGCGCCAGCAGCCTGGGCGCCGGCCCCTACGAGCAGTACTTC. Translated: CASSLGAGPYEQYF.

This clonotype was counted at least ten times. This chain's CDR3 is CASSLGTGLGDTQYF. For the CDR3, the DNA is TGTGCCAGCAGCTTAGGGACCGGGTTGGGAGATACGCAGTATTTT. This chain uses TRBV11-3 with TRBJ2-3; D is unclear. Germline CDR1 SGHNT, CDR2 YENEEA. V dropped 1 base and J dropped 5 bases, with 13 bases sitting between them. The CDR3 spans 15 residues.

This clonotype was seen at least ten times. The chain uses TRBV5-4 and TRBJ1-2; D not resolved. The CDR3 length is 14 residues. V lost 0 bases and J lost 6, with 12 bases in between. Germline V gene data show CDR1 as SGHNT and CDR2 as YYREEE (reference sequence). CDR3: CASSLDGPPNGYTF. The DNA for the CDR3 is TGTGCCAGCAGCTTGGATGGGCCACCCAATGGCTACACCTTC.

V gene TRBV7-9 combines with J gene TRBJ1-2; TRBD1 matches 9 bases. The CDR3 sequence is 17 residues long. The V segment lost 6 bases and the J segment 5 bases; nucleotides outside the gene matches: 16. CDR1 and CDR2 from the germline V gene are SEHNR and FQNEAQ (reference sequence). This CDR3 reads CASRPQGPPGQGYGYTF. The CDR3 bases are TGTGCCAGCAGACCTCAGGGCCCCCCGGGACAGGGTTATGGCTACACCTTC.

This clonotype was seen a single time. The J gene is TRBJ2-2, the V gene TRBV5-1, with D perhaps TRBD2 (5 bases). Trimming cost V 7 bases and J 3 bases, with 16 bases left between them. Germline assignment: CDR1 SGHRS and CDR2 YFSETQ. The length of the CDR3 is 15 residues. CDR3 residues: CASRRAPSDTGELFF. CDR3 sequence (DNA): TGCGCCAGCCGGCGGGCCCCTTCCGACACCGGGGAGCTGTTTTTT.

This clonotype was observed many times. The chain has TRBV7-9 and TRBJ2-6; TRBD1 matches at 7 bases. The length of the CDR3 is 16 residues. V was pared by 5 bases and J by 2 bases, with 6 bases of the junction left unmatched. Germline V CDR1 and CDR2: SEHNR, FQNEAQ (reference sequence). DNA of the CDR3: TGTGCCAGCAGCCCCCGACAGGGAACTGGGGCCAACGTCCTGACTTTC. It translates to CASSPRQGTGANVLTF. Drawing the rest from reference TRBV7-9 and TRBJ2-6, the complete variable domain is DTGVSQNPRHKITKRGQNVTFRCDPISEHNRLYWYRQTLGQGPEFLTYFQNEAQLEKSRLLSDRFSAERPKGSFSTLEIQRTEQGDSAMYLCASSPRQGTGANVLTFGAGSRLTVL.

About this clonotype: The junction differs from germline at one of its ends, possibly a read error. The chain has TRBV6-2 or TRBV6-3 and TRBJ1-2, with D maybe TRBD1 (6 bases). The CDR3 consists of 14 residues. Germline values: CDR1 MNHEY, CDR2 SVGEGT. In nucleotides, the CDR3 is TGTGCCAGCAGTCCCGCCGGGGACAACTATGGATACACCTTC. Amino acids: CASSPAGDNYGYTF.

In regard to this clonotype: The junction departs from the called germline gene at one end, perhaps through a read error. V and J are TRBV20-1 and TRBJ1-5, with D maybe TRBD1 (6 bases). Germline loops: CDR1 DFQATT, CDR2 SNEGSKA (reference sequence). The CDR3 is 16 amino acids. The CDR3 sequence is CSASSAGDYSNQPQHF. The CDR3, as DNA: TGCAGTGCTAGTTCGGCAGGGGACTATAGCAATCAGCCCCAGCACTTT.

The sample holds many counts of this clonotype. The chain has TRBV4-1 and TRBJ2-7; D possibly corresponds to TRBD2 (5 bases). Germline CDR1 MGHRA, CDR2 YSYEKL. The length of the CDR3 is 16 residues. V dropped 0 bases and J dropped 3 bases, with 15 bases sitting between them. Here the CDR3 reads CASSQDQQSGIYEQYF. Written as DNA, the CDR3 is TGCGCCAGCAGCCAAGATCAACAGTCGGGGATCTACGAGCAGTACTTC.

CDR3 residues: CASSFAGAGNEQFF. DNA for the CDR3: TGTGCCAGCAGTTTTGCGGGGGCCGGCAATGAGCAGTTCTTC. The chain recombines TRBV28 with TRBJ2-1; D perhaps matches TRBD2 (7 bases). The CDR3 consists of 14 residues. Between the trimmed V and J ends, which lost 3 bases and 6 bases, there was a span of 12 bases. Germline values: CDR1 MDHEN, CDR2 SYDVKM.

This clonotype was found many times. The chain is built from TRBV5-6 and TRBJ2-7, with 11 positions matching TRBD1. This CDR3 region has 15 residues. Germline CDR1 SGHDT, CDR2 YYEEEE. V shed 4 bases and J 4 bases; nucleotides not matched to a gene: 7. The CDR3 region is CASSRRDRGLYEQYF. CDR3 bases: TGTGCCAGCAGCCGTCGGGACAGGGGGTTGTACGAGCAGTACTTC.

The genes are TRBV6-1 and TRBJ1-2, with D uncertain. CDR3 length: 14 amino acids. V lost 3 bases to trimming and J lost 4 bases, with 12 bases between them. The germline V gene has CDR1 MNHNS and CDR2 SASEGT. This chain's CDR3 is CASSDLDGTYGYTF. In nucleotides, the CDR3 is TGTGCCAGCAGTGACCTTGACGGAACCTATGGCTACACCTTC.

There are many counts of this clonotype. The V gene is TRBV27, the J gene TRBJ1-1; perhaps TRBD1 as D (6 bases). The germline V and J ends were trimmed by 4 bases and 1 base, with 13 bases remaining between them. Germline CDR1 MNHEY, CDR2 SMNVEV (reference sequence). The CDR3 runs to 15 residues. The CDR3 protein is CASSSLARGNTEAFF. The CDR3 nucleotides read TGTGCCAGCAGTTCCCTAGCCAGGGGGAACACTGAAGCTTTCTTT.

This clonotype was picked up many times. The chain has TRBV7-3 and TRBJ1-6, with 7 bases identical to TRBD1. The CDR3 totals 15 residues. With V trimmed by 5 bases and J by 4 bases, 5 bases remained unmatched. CDR1 SGHTA and CDR2 FQGTGA come from the germline V gene. In DNA, the CDR3 is TGTGCCAGCAGCCCAACGGGACAGTATAATTCACCCCTCCACTTT. It translates to CASSPTGQYNSPLHF.

The chain joins TRBV6-2 or TRBV6-3 to TRBJ1-1, with TRBD1 matching over 8 bases. V lost 6 bases and J lost 2; bases outside the gene matches: 11. Germline V CDR1 and CDR2: MNHEY, SVGEGT. CDR3 length: 16 amino acids. CDR3 nucleotide sequence: TGTGCCAGCAGGCGGACAGGGTTAGCCTCTAACACTGAAGCTTTCTTT. Translation: CASRRTGLASNTEAFF.

The table lists this clonotype with many counts. This chain's CDR3 is CASSLEGAPTYEQYF. The CDR3 region has the DNA TGTGCCAGCAGCTTAGAAGGGGCGCCCACCTACGAGCAGTACTTC. J is TRBJ2-7 and V is TRBV11-2, with D possibly matching TRBD1 (5 bases). The CDR3 has 15 residues. Deletions cut 0 bases from V and 2 bases from J, with 11 bases between. Germline V gene data show CDR1 as SGHAT and CDR2 as FQNNGV.

This clonotype was observed a few times. A single base is all that separates this from a far larger clone, so a read error is likely. The genes are TRBV6-2 or TRBV6-3 and TRBJ2-3, with D possibly matching TRBD2 (6 bases). Trimming pared 11 bases from V and 2 bases from J, leaving 29 bases between. Germline V CDR1 and CDR2: MNHEY, SVGEGT. The CDR3 consists of 18 residues. Here the CDR3 DNA reads TGTGCCTCCGTGGGCACTAGCCTAGGGTCCGGCTTCACAGATACGCAGTATTTT. Amino acids: CASVGTSLGSGFTDTQYF.

Regarding this clonotype: A much larger clone sits a single nucleotide away, making a read error possible. The chain uses TRBV10-3 and TRBJ2-3; 8 bases fit TRBD2. Germline-derived CDR1 and CDR2 are ENHRY and SYGVKD. V shed 4 bases and J 2 bases; nucleotides not matched to a gene: 11. This CDR3 contains 17 residues. CDR3 sequence: CAISGLLLAGFTDTQYF. The CDR3 DNA follows: TGTGCCATCAGTGGGCTCCTGCTAGCGGGTTTCACAGATACGCAGTATTTT.